Listed below are T cell receptor beta chains from one sample, sequenced in a study of blood T cell repertoires in COVID-19. The table came from immunoSEQ multiplex PCR; TCRdb's copy has only in-frame clones and leaves some out. The table has 25,000 to 35,000 clones, approximately 85% seen once; the top ten hold about 25%. Sequenced input: peripheral blood. The receptors were gathered from a human donor in a cohort sampled during active COVID-19. Each CDR3 is given with its conserved first and last residue. The D gene is left open where the match is weak. Where a row states a size, it is once, few, many or the class of an expanded clone; other rows omit it.

j_call clone_size v_call d_call cdr3_aa cdr3_nt
TRBJ2-5 once TRBV30 - CAWSEGGPQETQYF TGTGCCTGGAGCGAGGGGGGGCCCCAAGAGACCCAGTACTTC
TRBJ1-5 - TRBV28 - CASSFTARAGQPQHF TGTGCCAGCAGTTTTACGGCGCGGGCTGGGCAGCCCCAGCATTTT
TRBJ2-1 - TRBV19 - CASTEAEVPPYNEQFF TGTGCCAGTACCGAAGCAGAGGTGCCACCTTACAATGAGCAGTTCTTC
TRBJ1-2 - TRBV30 - CAWMGVYDGYTF TGTGCCTGGATGGGAGTTTACGATGGCTACACCTTC
TRBJ1-2 - TRBV4-1 - CASSQEQQNYGYTF TGCGCCAGCAGCCAAGAACAGCAAAACTATGGCTACACCTTC
TRBJ1-3 - TRBV6-1 - CASSEQAGEGPGNTIYF TGTGCCAGCAGTGAACAGGCGGGGGAAGGACCTGGAAACACCATATATTTT
TRBJ2-5 - TRBV29-1 TRBD2 CSVLGLVRETQYF TGCAGCGTCCTTGGACTAGTTCGGGAGACCCAGTACTTC
TRBJ1-2 - TRBV10-3 TRBD1 CAIQGQAADYGYTF TGTGCCATCCAGGGACAGGCCGCGGACTATGGCTACACCTTC
TRBJ2-4 - TRBV6-2/TRBV6-3 - CASSYGQIGKNIQYF TGTGCCAGCAGTTATGGGCAGATCGGCAAAAACATTCAGTACTTC
TRBJ2-5 - TRBV13 TRBD1 CASSLGETGGETQYF TGTGCCAGCAGCTTAGGGGAGACAGGGGGAGAGACCCAGTACTTC
TRBJ1-5 - TRBV7-9 TRBD1 CASSLPGQGVPQHF TGTGCCAGCAGCTTGCCGGGACAGGGGGTGCCCCAGCATTTT